Listed here are 7 T cell receptor beta chains from one sample, sequenced in a study of identifying expanded T cells in peripheral blood. Sequencing used immunoSEQ multiplex PCR; TCRdb keeps in-frame clones, though not all of them. The sample records around 85,000 clones, roughly 91% being singletons. What was sequenced was blood. All receptors derive from a person aged 18-70 years in good health.

V gene TRBV5-1 combines with J gene TRBJ2-2; D call uncertain. The CDR3 contains 12 residues. Per germline, CDR1 SGHRS and CDR2 YFSETQ. V was cut by 2 bases and J by 4 bases, with 3 bases left in between. CDR3 sequence: CASSFGTGELFF. CDR3 nucleotides: TGCGCCAGCAGCTTTGGCACCGGGGAGCTGTTTTTT.

This chain uses TRBV4-2 with TRBJ2-2; possible D gene TRBD2, 7 bases. The CDR3 has 20 residues. Germline V gene sequence: CDR1 LGHNA, CDR2 YNFKEQ. V was clipped by 0 bases and J by 4 bases, with 24 bases between them. The CDR3, as DNA: TGTGCCAGCAGCCAAGAAATTCTCGCGGGGGCGGGGGCCCTCACCGGGGAGCTGTTTTTT. Amino acid sequence: CASSQEILAGAGALTGELFF.

This clone is a singleton in its sample. V and J are TRBV6-5 and TRBJ1-2, with D perhaps TRBD1 (6 bases). The germline V and J ends were trimmed by 0 bases and 4 bases, with 12 bases remaining between them. Germline assignment: CDR1 MNHEY and CDR2 SVGAGI. This CDR3 has 15 residues. Written as DNA, the CDR3 is TGTGCCAGCAGTTACTCGACGGGGGGCCCCTATGGCTACACCTTC. This gives the protein CASSYSTGGPYGYTF.

This rearrangement joins TRBV5-1 to TRBJ1-1; D not resolved. V lost 5 bases, J lost 4 bases, and 12 bases lay in between. The germline V gene has CDR1 SGHRS and CDR2 YFSETQ. The CDR3 has 13 residues. The CDR3 reads CASRVVRGTEAFF. The CDR3 bases are TGCGCCAGCAGGGTCGTACGGGGCACTGAAGCTTTCTTT.

This clone was seen only a few times. This chain connects TRBV2 to TRBJ2-1; D is ambiguous. Trimming took off 1 base at V and 12 bases at J, with 10 bases between the two ends. This CDR3 region has 12 residues. Germline CDR1 is SNHLY and CDR2 is FYNNEI. This CDR3 is CASSEGEVRQFF. The CDR3, as DNA: TGTGCCAGCAGTGAAGGAGAGGTGCGGCAGTTCTTC.

The CDR3 loop is CASSPGTGLGYGYTF. CDR3 nucleotides: TGTGCCAGCTCACCCGGGACAGGTTTAGGCTATGGCTACACCTTC. The V call is TRBV18, the J call TRBJ1-2; 8 bases match TRBD1. Germline V gives CDR1 KGHSH, CDR2 LQKENI. This CDR3 is built from 15 residues. J gave up 4 bases and V 3 bases, and 7 bases lay outside the gene matches.

This chain connects TRBV9 to TRBJ2-1, with TRBD2 matching over 9 bases. The CDR3 consists of 13 residues. The germline gives CDR1 SGDLS, CDR2 YYNGEE. Trimming took 3 bases from V and 9 from J; bases not matched to a gene: 4. The CDR3 here is CASSAGTSSEQFF. The CDR3 region has the DNA TGTGCCAGCAGCGCCGGGACTAGCAGTGAGCAGTTCTTC.